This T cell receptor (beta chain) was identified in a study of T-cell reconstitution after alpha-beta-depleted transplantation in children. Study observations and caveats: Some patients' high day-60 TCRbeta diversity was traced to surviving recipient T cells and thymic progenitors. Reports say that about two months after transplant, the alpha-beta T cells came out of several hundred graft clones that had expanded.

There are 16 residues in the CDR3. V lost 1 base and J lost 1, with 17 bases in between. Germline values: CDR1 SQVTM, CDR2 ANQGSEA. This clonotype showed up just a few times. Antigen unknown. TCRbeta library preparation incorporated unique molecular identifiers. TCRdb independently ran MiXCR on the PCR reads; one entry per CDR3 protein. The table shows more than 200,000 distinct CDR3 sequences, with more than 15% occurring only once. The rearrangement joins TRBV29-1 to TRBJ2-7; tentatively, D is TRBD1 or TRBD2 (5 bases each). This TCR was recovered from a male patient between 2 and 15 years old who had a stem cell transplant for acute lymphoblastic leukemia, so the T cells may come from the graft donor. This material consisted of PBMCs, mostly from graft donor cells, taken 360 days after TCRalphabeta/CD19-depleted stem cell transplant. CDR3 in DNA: TGCAGCGTTGAAGGTACTCCGGGGACGGCGTCCTACGAGCAGTACTTC. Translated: CSVEGTPGTASYEQYF.